Each of the 17 T cell receptor beta chains below was sequenced from the same sample in a study of T cells in women clearing cervical HPV infection (dated by TCRdb to between 2017 and 2018). Library generation was performed with the immunoSEQ multiplex PCR assay. Held by TCRdb, this immuneACCESS table contains in-frame sequences only and omits some clones. Under half of the omission traces to an unresolved V gene where checked; the cause of the rest is unknown. The sample's table lists a count of over 20,000 clones. Roughly 4% of the sample goes to the ten largest clones. Sequencing used blood buffy coat. These receptors originate from a woman between 18 and 70 years old with a cervical HPV16 infection that either progressed to CIN3+ or cleared (not recorded which).

A word on this clone: The read stops 3 residues short of the end of the CDR3; the missing end is completed from the germline J gene. V gene TRBV7-9 combines with J gene TRBJ1-1; D not certain. The CDR3 loop spans 14 amino acids. Germline V gene sequence: CDR1 SEHNR, CDR2 FQNEAQ (reference sequence). V was cut by 1 base and J by 1 base, with 7 bases left in between. The CDR3: CASSLGEGNTEAFF. The DNA read from the CDR3 is TGTGCCAGCAGCTTAGGAGAAGGGAACACTGAA. The whole variable domain, remainder taken from reference TRBV7-9 and TRBJ1-1, is DTGVSQNPRHKITKRGQNVTFRCDPISEHNRLYWYRQTLGQGPEFLTYFQNEAQLEKSRLLSDRFSAERPKGSFSTLEIQRTEQGDSAMYLCASSLGEGNTEAFFGQGTRLTVV.

Points on this clone: Read data end 3 residues before the CDR3 end; the end is taken from the germline J gene. This sequence joins TRBV29-1 and TRBJ2-1, with 8 bases lining up with TRBD1. This CDR3 is 14 amino acids long. V shed 4 bases and J 4 bases; nucleotides not matched to a gene: 6. Germline assignment: CDR1 SQVTM and CDR2 ANQGSEA. CDR3 DNA (partial): TGCAGCGTTGGGGGGACAGGAGAATACAATGAG. Protein: CSVGGTGEYNE. The CDR3 as a whole reads CSVGGTGEYNEQFF.

As concerns this clone: Sequencing ends 3 residues short of the CDR3 end; the germline J gene provides the rest. The gene calls are TRBV19 and TRBJ2-7; D gene ambiguous. Per germline, CDR1 LNHDA and CDR2 SQIVND (reference sequence). The CDR3 runs 12 residues. V lost 9 bases and J 0 bases, leaving 9 bases between the germline ends. The covered CDR3 bases are TGTGCCAGAACATTCTGCTCCTACGAG. Its translation is CARTFCSYE. The entire CDR3 protein is CARTFCSYEQYF.

Regarding this clone: The read terminates 3 residues ahead of where the CDR3 ends, so the germline J gene completes it. The chain joins TRBV5-1 to TRBJ2-5, with TRBD1 as a possible D gene (5 bases). Germline V lookup: CDR1 SGHRS, CDR2 YFSETQ. The CDR3 sequence is 15 residues long. The V end was cut by 0 bases, the J end by 2 bases, with 11 bases between. CDR3 DNA, as far as it was read: TGCGCCAGCAGCTTGGAAGGGGCCGTACAAGAGACC. This codes for CASSLEGAVQET. The full CDR3 reads CASSLEGAVQETQYF.

A note on this clone: The read ends 3 residues before the CDR3 terminus; that terminus is restored from the germline J gene. The chain joins TRBV20-1 to TRBJ1-2; 9 bases are a match to TRBD1. CDR3 length equals 16 residues. Germline V gene data show CDR1 as DFQATT and CDR2 as SNEGSKA (reference sequence). V gave up 0 bases and J gave up 3 bases; unmatched junction bases: 8. The CDR3: CSARDWDRAIDYGYTF. Incomplete CDR3 DNA: TGCAGTGCTAGAGATTGGGACAGGGCTATCGACTATGGC.

Comments on this clone: The read terminates 3 residues ahead of where the CDR3 ends, so the germline J gene completes it. J is TRBJ1-2 and V is TRBV5-1, with TRBD1 matching over 7 bases. CDR3 size: 13 residues. The ends lost 4 bases at V and 3 bases at J; junction bases unmatched: 3. Germline CDR1 is SGHRS and CDR2 is YFSETQ. This CDR3 is CASSHGTDYGYTF. Partial CDR3 DNA: TGCGCCAGCAGCCACGGGACAGACTATGGC.

According to its frequency, this clone is medium-sized. The read terminates 3 residues before the CDR3 end, so the remaining end is supplied by the germline J gene. The chain has TRBV6-2 or TRBV6-3 and TRBJ1-6; a possible D gene is TRBD1 (5 bases). V was clipped by 8 bases and J by 7 bases, with 12 bases between them. The CDR3 extends over 13 amino acids. Germline loops: CDR1 MNHEY, CDR2 SVGEGT. The DNA read from the CDR3 is TGTGCCAGCGAAGGGGCAGCAAATTCACCC. This translates into CASEGAANSP. The whole CDR3 reads CASEGAANSPLHF.

In regard to this clone: The read is 3 residues too short to cover the CDR3 end, so that end is filled in from the germline J gene. The chain combines TRBV10-3 with TRBJ2-5; D not resolved. The CDR3 runs to 13 residues. Trimming pared 3 bases from V and 4 bases from J, leaving 9 bases between. Germline values: CDR1 ENHRY, CDR2 SYGVKD. The CDR3 here is CAISERVIETQYF. The CDR3 DNA, read in part, is TGTGCCATCAGTGAAAGGGTCATAGAGACC.

In the case of this clone: The DNA ends 3 residues before the CDR3 does, and the rest of the CDR3 is filled in from the germline J gene. The chain combines TRBV7-9 with TRBJ1-2; tentatively, D is TRBD1 (5 bases). The germline CDR1 and CDR2 sequences are SEHNR and FQNEAQ (reference sequence). Trimming took 4 bases from V and 1 from J, leaving 7 bases between them. CDR3 length: 13 amino acids. The sequenced CDR3 bases are TGTGCCAGCAGCTCAGGGTATAACTATGGC. Translation: CASSSGYNYG. The full CDR3 sequence reads CASSSGYNYGYTF.

As for this clone: The read stops 3 residues short of the end of the CDR3; the missing end is completed from the germline J gene. V usage is TRBV19 and J usage is TRBJ1-2; a weak D match, TRBD1 (6 bases). CDR3 size: 15 residues. Germline values: CDR1 LNHDA, CDR2 SQIVND (reference sequence). The CDR3 protein is CASSTPLGRGFGYTF. The part of the CDR3 DNA that was read is TGTGCCAGTAGTACGCCGTTGGGGAGGGGGTTCGGC.

As concerns this clone: Read coverage stops 3 residues before the CDR3 terminus; the germline J gene supplies the remainder. V usage is TRBV30 and J usage is TRBJ1-1; 8 bases agree with TRBD1. V lost 2 bases, J lost 5 bases, and 7 bases stayed unmatched. This CDR3 is 14 amino acids long. CDR1 and CDR2 (germline): GTSNPN, SVGIG (reference sequence). The sequenced part of the CDR3 DNA is TGTGCCTGGAGTCAAACAGGGGGTAGTACTGAA. As protein: CAWSQTGGSTE. In full, the CDR3 reads CAWSQTGGSTEAFF.

Note on this clone: The CDR3 end is not reached by the read, which stops 3 residues before it; the germline J gene fills it in. The chain has TRBV20-1 and TRBJ2-4, with 8 bases fitting TRBD2. V lost 0 bases to trimming and J lost 5 bases; unmatched junction nucleotides: 9. In germline, CDR1 is DFQATT, CDR2 SNEGSKA (reference sequence). CDR3 length: 16 residues. This CDR3 is CSARDRRGGGENIQYF. CDR3 bases read: TGCAGTGCTAGAGATCGTCGGGGGGGAGGGGAAAACATT.

On this clone itself: The CDR3 is cut off 3 residues early in the read; its end comes from the germline J gene. The V call is TRBV19, the J call TRBJ2-4, with a tentative D call TRBD2 (6 bases). The germline V gene encodes CDR1 LNHDA and CDR2 SQIVND (reference sequence). This CDR3 region has 13 residues. Incomplete CDR3 DNA: TGTGCCAGTAGTATCTCGGGACTCGATGGT. Amino acid sequence: CASSISGLDG. The full CDR3 protein reads CASSISGLDGQYF.

As for this clone: The read ends 3 residues early relative to the CDR3; the germline J gene fills the gap. The chain recombines TRBV12-3 or TRBV12-4 with TRBJ2-5, with a tentative D call TRBD1 (6 bases). The CDR3 is made up of 18 amino acids. The V end lost 3 bases, the J end lost 1 base, and 21 bases lay between the germline ends. The covered CDR3 bases are TGTGCCAGCAGTTTGGGGGCCCTTAGAGGTCAGCGCCAAGAGACC. Protein sequence: CASSLGALRGQRQET. The whole CDR3 reads CASSLGALRGQRQETQYF.

A note on this clone: The sequenced fragment ends 3 residues before the CDR3 boundary, so the rest is inferred from the germline J gene. The chain carries TRBV7-9 and TRBJ2-5; a possible D gene is TRBD2 (6 bases). There are 15 residues in the CDR3. From germline, CDR1 is SEHNR and CDR2 FQNEAQ (reference sequence). The CDR3 here is CASSLRRGGTDTQYF. The covered CDR3 bases are TGTGCCAGCAGCTTACGGCGGGGTGGCACAGATACC.

As concerns this clone: The CDR3 end falls 3 residues outside the read, so it is completed with the germline J gene. The chain employs TRBV4-1 and TRBJ2-5; 9 bases match TRBD2. J gave up 5 bases and V 4 bases, and 5 bases lay outside the gene matches. Germline CDR1 is MGHRA and CDR2 is YSYEKL. The CDR3 runs to 14 residues. CDR3 bases read: TGCGCCAGCAGCCGAGCGGGGGGCGGGGAGACC. This translates into CASSRAGGGET. The entire CDR3 protein is CASSRAGGGETQYF.

In regard to this clone: The read is 3 residues too short to cover the CDR3 end, so that end is filled in from the germline J gene. This chain connects TRBV20-1 to TRBJ2-5; D may be TRBD1 (5 bases). Trimming took 3 bases from V and 7 from J, leaving 12 bases between them. The CDR3 is 12 amino acids. CDR1 is DFQATT, CDR2 SNEGSKA, per germline (reference sequence). CDR3 sequence reads: CSASRQIGTQYF. The sequenced part of the CDR3 DNA is TGCAGTGCTAGTCGACAGATAGGGACC.